This T cell receptor beta chain stems from a study of T cells after yellow fever vaccination. By 5'RACE template switching, TCR cDNA was produced, with a universal primer site and UMIs added in the process. One entry per CDR3 protein results from TCRdb running MiXCR on the 5' RACE reads. The data hold hundreds of thousands of distinct CDR3 sequences, with approximately 13% observed a single time. For this clonotype: Its matching antigen is unknown.

Whole-study findings and limits: Post-booster samples contained most primary-vaccination clones (just under 98% CD4, less than 90% CD8). Bulk-population clonotypes that are abundant could appear as contaminants in FACS-sorted repertoires. Peaking faster, on day 5 versus 15, the secondary response was nonetheless weaker.

Trimming took off 10 bases at V and 5 bases at J, with 17 bases between the two ends. Per germline, CDR1 MNHEY and CDR2 SVGEGT. This CDR3 is built from 13 residues. The sequence derives from a man aged 30-40 years who received the YFV17D yellow fever vaccine. The sample in question was PBMCs, obtained on the day of the yellow fever booster vaccination. The V gene is TRBV6-2 or TRBV6-3, the J gene TRBJ2-5; TRBD2 might be the D (6 bases). The CDR3 sequence: CATKRRDGETQYF. DNA for the CDR3: TGTGCCACTAAGCGGAGGGACGGCGAGACCCAGTACTTC.